Following are 29 T cell receptor beta chains from one sample sequenced in a study of T cells expressing NK-cell markers. TCRdb reprocessed the 5' RACE reads and reports one entry per CDR3 protein, with no DNA. Found here are a few hundred thousand distinct CDR3 sequences; the top ten clones hold about 5.2%. The specimen was blood T cells: a sorted CD56 or NKG2C T cell subset, CD4+ or CD8+ T cells, or bulk PBMC T cells (not recorded which). These receptors all come from a man aged 18-70 years in good health.

The CDR3: CASSQAPGVDEQYF. V usage is TRBV3-1 and J usage is TRBJ2-7; TCRdb's D call, TRBD1, is unchecked because there is no DNA. The CDR3 extends over 14 amino acids. The germline V gene encodes CDR1 LGHDT and CDR2 YNNKEL (reference sequence).

J is TRBJ2-1 and V is TRBV5-1; the D call of TRBD2 rests on TCRdb alone, since no DNA is present to check it. Germline V gives CDR1 SGHRS, CDR2 YFSETQ. The length of the CDR3 is 15 residues. The CDR3 loop reads CASSQRDSSAGEQFF.

The chain recombines TRBV7-9 with TRBJ2-2. This CDR3 region has 15 residues. Germline V lookup: CDR1 SEHNR, CDR2 FQNEAQ (reference sequence). The chain's CDR3 is CASSLVTANTGELFF.

The genes are TRBV2 and TRBJ1-5. There are 14 residues in the CDR3. The V gene's germline CDR1 is SNHLY and CDR2 FYNNEI. CDR3 region: CASSREGLAQPQHF.

This rearrangement joins TRBV10-3 to TRBJ2-2; TCRdb's assignment of TRBD1 cannot be checked, as there is no DNA. This CDR3 is built from 21 residues. Germline V CDR1 and CDR2: ENHRY, SYGVKD. The CDR3 here is CAIRESVRDPGSWMGTGELFF.

The rearrangement uses TRBV9 and TRBJ2-5. Germline V lookup: CDR1 SGDLS, CDR2 YYNGEE. This CDR3 is built from 14 residues. The CDR3 region is CASSVTSQQETQYF. The full variable domain, completed using reference TRBV9 and TRBJ2-5, is DSGVTQTPKHLITATGQRVTLRCSPRSGDLSVYWYQQSLDQGLQFLIQYYNGEERAKGNILERFSAQQFPDLHSELNLSSLELGDSALYFCASSVTSQQETQYFGPGTRLLVL.

The rearrangement uses TRBV9 and TRBJ2-1; the TCRdb D gene call, TRBD1, has no DNA to confirm it. The germline V gene encodes CDR1 SGDLS and CDR2 YYNGEE. The CDR3 length is 15 residues. CDR3 loop: CASSDRGGIYNEQFF.

V and J are TRBV30 and TRBJ2-1. This CDR3 comprises 12 residues. The germline gives CDR1 GTSNPN, CDR2 SVGIG (reference sequence). CDR3 sequence: CAWSFTHNEQFF.

The chain uses TRBV7-8 and TRBJ2-7; the TCRdb call, TRBD2, lacks DNA for checking. The CDR3 runs 13 residues. In germline, CDR1 is SGHVS, CDR2 FQNEAQ. The CDR3 protein is CASSLVLEGEQYF.

This sequence joins TRBV24-1 and TRBJ2-3; the D call of TRBD2 rests on TCRdb alone, since no DNA is present to check it. The length of the CDR3 is 19 residues. Germline V gene lookup returns CDR1 KGHDR and CDR2 SFDVKD. CDR3 sequence reads: CATSESSGTSGGNTDTQYF.

The chain couples TRBV3-1 to TRBJ1-1; TCRdb reports TRBD1, a call that lacks DNA to check it against. Germline CDR1 and CDR2: LGHDT and YNNKEL (reference sequence). The CDR3 contains 16 residues. The CDR3 here is CASSQGDRANRIEAFF.

V usage is TRBV29-1 and J usage is TRBJ2-5; the TRBD2 assignment by TCRdb is unverifiable without DNA. Germline V CDR1 and CDR2: SQVTM, ANQGSEA. This CDR3 has 15 residues. The CDR3 sequence is CSVDGLAGGRETQYF.

The CDR3 spells CASSFRSSRDRGKDTQYF. This chain joins TRBV11-1 and TRBJ2-3; the D call of TRBD1 rests on TCRdb alone, since no DNA is present to check it. There are 18 residues in the CDR3. Germline CDR1 and CDR2: SGHAT and FQDESV (reference sequence).

The chain employs TRBV20-1 and TRBJ2-5; TCRdb's D call, TRBD1, is unchecked because there is no DNA. CDR3 size: 15 residues. Germline values: CDR1 DFQATT, CDR2 SNEGSKA (reference sequence). CDR3: CSASSQDLSSGTQYF.

The chain employs TRBV4-2 and TRBJ1-4. There are 16 residues in the CDR3. CDR1 is LGHNA and CDR2 is YNFKEQ in the germline V gene. Here the CDR3 reads CASSQAAGTTNEKLFF.

This clonotype is medium-sized by frequency. The J gene is TRBJ2-1, the V gene TRBV20-1; TCRdb reports TRBD1, a call that lacks DNA to check it against. This CDR3 spans 12 amino acids. Germline V gene sequence: CDR1 DFQATT, CDR2 SNEGSKA (reference sequence). CDR3 residues: CSAEDILTGLFF.

This sequence joins TRBV5-5 and TRBJ2-7; TCRdb's D call of TRBD1 is untestable without DNA. This CDR3 is 16 amino acids long. The germline V gene has CDR1 SGHKS and CDR2 YYEKEE (reference sequence). CDR3: CASSLEMGHPTYEQYF.

This sequence joins TRBV15 and TRBJ2-6. CDR3 length equals 15 residues. From germline, CDR1 is LNHNV and CDR2 YYDKDF (reference sequence). CDR3 loop: CATRGIGSGANVLTF.

V usage is TRBV27 and J usage is TRBJ2-2; there is no DNA to check the TCRdb D call of TRBD1. The CDR3 has 14 residues. CDR1 MNHEY and CDR2 SMNVEV come from the germline V gene (reference sequence). CDR3 amino acids: CASSPLLWAGELFF.

V usage is TRBV18 and J usage is TRBJ2-1; TCRdb's assignment of TRBD2 cannot be checked, as there is no DNA. CDR1 and CDR2 from the germline V gene are KGHSH and LQKENI. This CDR3 region has 15 residues. The CDR3 here is CASSSGLAGSGEQFF.

CDR3 loop: CAISEKFGGGARNEQFF. The rearrangement uses TRBV10-3 and TRBJ2-1; TCRdb's D call, TRBD2, is unchecked because there is no DNA. Germline V gives CDR1 ENHRY, CDR2 SYGVKD. The CDR3 consists of 17 residues.

The chain couples TRBV2 to TRBJ2-2; the D gene TCRdb calls, TRBD1, cannot be checked with no DNA. The CDR3 has 14 amino acids. Germline V gene lookup returns CDR1 SNHLY and CDR2 FYNNEI. This CDR3 reads CASRTVGSPGELFF.

The V gene is TRBV12-3 or TRBV12-4, the J gene TRBJ1-5. The CDR3 contains 14 residues. The CDR3 reads CASSLGSGYQPQHF.

This sequence joins TRBV11-1 and TRBJ1-1. The germline V gene encodes CDR1 SGHAT and CDR2 FQDESV (reference sequence). The CDR3 has 14 residues. The CDR3 loop reads CASRAGYSSTEAFF.

The chain couples TRBV28 to TRBJ2-4; TCRdb picks TRBD1, but there is no DNA to check that call. CDR3 length: 16 amino acids. In germline, CDR1 is MDHEN, CDR2 SYDVKM. The chain's CDR3 is CASSLWGTGGKYIQYF.

J is TRBJ1-5 and V is TRBV3-1. CDR3 length: 16 amino acids. CDR1 LGHDT and CDR2 YNNKEL come from the germline V gene (reference sequence). CDR3 loop: CASSQDPAGSNQPQHF.

The V gene is TRBV15, the J gene TRBJ2-4; there is no DNA to check the TCRdb D call of TRBD1. CDR1 is LNHNV and CDR2 is YYDKDF in the germline V gene (reference sequence). The CDR3 extends over 15 amino acids. This CDR3 reads CATSRDLPGEDIQYF.

The V and J genes are TRBV6-1 and TRBJ1-2; there is no DNA to check the TCRdb D call of TRBD1. The CDR3 spans 14 residues. CDR1 and CDR2 from the germline V gene are MNHNS and SASEGT. The CDR3 sequence: CASTQTGGDYGYTF.

The chain is built from TRBV11-2 and TRBJ1-3. Germline assignment: CDR1 SGHAT and CDR2 FQNNGV. The CDR3 covers 14 residues. CDR3: CASSLGFSGNTIYF.